A single TCR beta chain is shown here with its context. No cognate antigen has been identified for it. Per-base qualities were not stored, and no clone one base away is much larger. This record belongs to a study of shared clonotypes between healthy human individuals (dated by TCRdb to 2018 to 2020). About the study as a whole: The cohort comprised a couple of women and a few men aged 18 to 49 years. To estimate repertoire size and how much clonotypes are shared between individuals, the study performed deep sequencing of blood TCR repertoires from roughly five healthy adults. For each donor, CD4 naive and CD4 memory were each run on three plates, CD8 naive on two plates, and CD8 memory on one plate. Per donor, leukapheresis produced somewhere between about 0.94 and 9.5 billion PBMCs. Libraries were prepared and TCR repertoires were sequenced by different laboratories using diverse techniques, in order to increase sequencing depth and limit assay-specific biases. Overall study results and their limits: Compared with non-shared clonotypes, the clonotypes found in all four sorted-subset donors had higher generation probabilities. Even with the large sequencing depth, rarefaction of the sorted-subset datasets indicated that sequencing was incomplete. Estimated clonotype richness was generally larger for naive than for memory subsets. Based on pairwise subsampling, the degree of clonotype sharing among donors was expected to be affected by sequencing depth. Sampling was restricted to blood, and TCR repertoires in tissue are likely to differ from TCR repertoires in blood. When a handful of donors were compared, the shared fraction of clonotypes was about 5% for naive CD4, over 3% for naive CD8, 2% to 2.5% for memory CD4, and about 0.36% for memory CD8. Because the study included a small number of donors, the genetic and exposure-history diversity represented was limited.

CD8 naive samples consisted of CD45RO-negative cells that were positively selected for CCR7, yielding a CD45RA+CCR7+ population without TemRA cells. Donors were healthy HIV-negative adults with no recently reported acute infections or vaccinations. Only Caucasian adults living in Nashville, Tennessee, USA were represented among the donors. Blood was collected by leukapheresis, and PBMCs were isolated by Ficoll-Histopaque density gradient centrifugation and then cryopreserved in liquid nitrogen vapor phase. Purity and quantity of every magnetically sorted T cell population were checked by analytical flow cytometry. From each sorted fraction, genomic DNA was isolated and quantified by UV absorbance on a Nanodrop 2000c. TCR CDR3 regions were amplified from genomic DNA by multiplex PCR using the deep immunoSEQ assay. Extracted genomic DNA from each cell subset was distributed evenly across all wells of several immunoSEQ 96-well plates, and each plate was treated as a replicate. For sorted subsets, approximately 190 ng of genomic DNA, equivalent to 30,000 or so T cell genomes, went into each replicate PCR. Purified libraries were measured with a Qubit 3.0 fluorometer, size-checked on a Bioanalyzer 2100, and measured again with the KAPA Library Quantification kit. Every immunoSEQ 96-well plate was sequenced on a separate single-read 150-cycle Illumina NextSeq 550 flow cell. The original methods were these. Because the immunoSEQ output included only junctional sequences and no quality scores, the filtering could not be the same as the filtering used for full-length reads. Sequences were annotated with PyIR, a Python wrapper for IgBLAST v1.9, and V/J genes and CDR3 were assigned using IMGT germline references. Any read was removed if the V/J assignment was weak (E-value above 1e-6), the CDR3 was missing, or the read contained stop codons, out-of-frame junctions, or ambiguous translated residues. V3J clonotypes were defined as sequences sharing an identical inferred V gene, J gene, and CDR3 amino acid sequence. The percentage overlap between two repertoires was calculated by dividing the number of shared unique clonotypes by the size of the smaller repertoire. Repertoire richness was assessed with RTK rarefaction, the Chao1 estimator, and Recon v2.1 estimates of unobserved clonotypes. For all TCRbeta clonotypes obtained by the gDNA method from a few donors, generation probabilities were computed with OLGA. TCRdb mirrors the immuneACCESS table, restricted to in-frame sequences. Some clones are absent from its copies; in checked studies, under half trace to an unresolved V gene, and the reason for the others is unknown. V and J calls plus clone size are reproduced from that table; the DNA served to infer D and trimming. This sample has about 590,000 clones in its table, and around 95% of those were observed once. The ten largest clones capture 0.11% of the sample.

After removal of 1 base from V and 5 bases from J, the junction retains 8 bases not matched to a gene. In the germline V gene (reference sequence), CDR1 corresponds to SEHNR and CDR2 to FQNEAQ. Its CDR3 holds 16 amino acids, cysteine through phenylalanine. The entry retains the CDR3 DNA only, 48 bases that are in frame from base 1. Here the chain combines TRBV7-9 and TRBJ2-5; 9 bases in the middle match TRBD2. Material: naive CD8+ T cells sorted from blood. Per the publication, the cell subset or site label means: CD45RA+CCR7+. This clonotype was obtained from a woman aged 25 to 39 in good health. CDR3 loop: CASSLGFAGGPETQYF. At the DNA level, the sequence is TGTGCCAGCAGCTTAGGCTTCGCGGGAGGGCCGGAGACCCAGTACTTC.